Each of the 29 T cell receptor beta chains below was sequenced from the same sample in a study of cytomegalovirus exposure and HLA in healthy donors. Primers: 60 Vbeta forward and 13 Jbeta reverse. Sequenced by immunoSEQ multiplex PCR; TCRdb stores in-frame clones only, minus some. The sample yields about 190,000 clones, 65% to 85% seen once. Input material: PBMCs. The receptors were gathered from a man between 45 and 60 years old in good health and CMV-seronegative.

This rearrangement joins TRBV18 to TRBJ2-7; TRBD1 matches at 10 bases. V was clipped by 6 bases and J by 1 base; unmatched bases: 6. The length of the CDR3 is 15 residues. CDR1 and CDR2 from the germline V gene are KGHSH and LQKENI. In DNA form, the CDR3 reads TGTGCCAGCTCCGCCGGGACAGGGGTTTCCTACGAGCAGTACTTC. Translated, it gives CASSAGTGVSYEQYF.

This clone was found a few times. The chain joins TRBV5-8 to TRBJ2-7, with TRBD2 as a possible D gene (6 bases). Germline assignment: CDR1 SGHTS and CDR2 YDEGEE. The ends were cut back, 9 bases at V and 6 bases at J, with 13 bases in the middle. CDR3 length: 11 residues. CDR3 coding DNA: TGTGCCACCCGGGGGATGCTCGAGCAGTACTTC. Its protein product is CATRGMLEQYF.

Only one count was recorded for this clone. V is TRBV15 and J is TRBJ1-1; unclear D gene. CDR3 length: 13 residues. The V end lost 0 bases, the J end lost 3 bases, and 5 bases lay between the germline ends. Germline loops: CDR1 LNHNV, CDR2 YYDKDF (reference sequence). CDR3 amino acids: CATSRDQDTEAFF. The CDR3 nucleotides read TGTGCCACCAGCAGAGATCAGGACACTGAAGCTTTCTTT.

V and J are TRBV7-6 and TRBJ1-5; possibly TRBD1 for D (5 bases). The V end lost 4 bases, the J end lost 4 bases, and 11 bases lay between the germline ends. From germline, CDR1 is SGHVS and CDR2 FNYEAQ. The CDR3 runs 14 residues. The CDR3, as DNA: TGTGCCAGCAGCTCTGGGGCCGGTAATCAGCCCCAGCATTTT. It encodes CASSSGAGNQPQHF.

The gene calls are TRBV4-3 and TRBJ1-1; a weak D match, TRBD1 (5 bases). CDR1 and CDR2 (germline): LGHNA, YSLEER. The CDR3 runs to 12 residues. Trimming pared 2 bases from V and 8 bases from J, leaving 9 bases between. Here the CDR3 DNA reads TGCGCCAGCAGCCAACAGGGTTTCGAAGCTTTCTTT. It encodes CASSQQGFEAFF.

There are a few counts of this clone. A junction end diverges from the germline sequence, so it may reflect a read error. The gene calls are TRBV7-9 and TRBJ1-6; D may be TRBD1 (5 bases). CDR3 length: 12 residues. Germline CDR1 SEHNR, CDR2 FQNEAQ (reference sequence). The CDR3 reads CSSSSDRNLLHF. Written as DNA, the CDR3 is TGTTCCAGCAGCAGCGACAGAAACCTCCTCCACTTT.

The rearrangement links TRBV28 to TRBJ1-2, with D perhaps TRBD1 (5 bases). V gave up 6 bases and J gave up 4 bases, with 15 bases separating them. CDR1 is MDHEN and CDR2 is SYDVKM in the germline V gene. The CDR3 is 14 amino acids. The CDR3 here is CASSPRQTIYGYTF. The CDR3 nucleotides are TGTGCCAGCAGCCCCAGACAGACGATCTATGGCTACACCTTC.

In the case of this clone: Germline and junction disagree at one end, which may indicate a read error. The chain is built from TRBV7-9 and TRBJ1-4; TRBD1 matches 8 bases. CDR3 length equals 15 residues. The V gene's germline CDR1 is SEHNR and CDR2 FQNEAQ (reference sequence). CDR3 in DNA: TGTTCCAGCAGCTTCGGGACAGGTTTGGGTGAAAAACTGTTTTTT. Translating gives CSSSFGTGLGEKLFF.

The chain combines TRBV5-1 with TRBJ2-7, with TRBD1 matching over 7 bases. Per the germline V gene, CDR1 is SGHRS and CDR2 is YFSETQ. This CDR3 contains 14 residues. Unmatched junction bases numbered 4, after V lost 4 bases and J lost 0 bases. For the CDR3, the DNA is TGCGCCAGCAGCGAAAGGGACAGCTCCTACGAGCAGTACTTC. Its protein is CASSERDSSYEQYF.

This clone occurred a few times. The chain couples TRBV27 to TRBJ2-2; 10 bases fit TRBD2. CDR1 is MNHEY, CDR2 SMNVEV, per germline (reference sequence). Germline trimming cut 10 bases from V and 6 bases from J; bases unmatched to any gene: 14. The CDR3 runs 16 residues. The DNA for the CDR3 is TGTGCCACCGGAGGACTTAGCGGGGGGTTGGCCGGGGAGCTGTTTTTT. Its translation is CATGGLSGGLAGELFF.

In nucleotides, the CDR3 is TGTGCCAGCAGCTCGAGGGAGGTAAGGGGCTCTGGGGCCAACGTCCTGACTTTC. This encodes CASSSREVRGSGANVLTF. The V and J genes are TRBV6-4 and TRBJ2-6; a weak D match, TRBD2 (6 bases). Trimming stripped 6 bases from V and 0 bases from J, with 18 bases between. There are 18 residues in the CDR3. Germline lookup yields CDR1 MRHNA and CDR2 SNTAGT.

The sample holds one count of this clone. This CDR3 is CASHTSLDEKLFF. Here the CDR3 DNA reads TGTGCCAGCCACACTAGTTTGGACGAAAAACTGTTTTTT. J is TRBJ1-4 and V is TRBV28; no firm D call. V was clipped by 8 bases and J by 8 bases, with 15 bases between them. This CDR3 is 13 amino acids long. Germline loops: CDR1 MDHEN, CDR2 SYDVKM. The full variable domain, completed using reference TRBV28 and TRBJ1-4, is DVKVTQSSRYLVKRTGEKVFLECVQDMDHENMFWYRQDPGLGLRLIYFSYDVKMKEKGDIPEGYSVSREKKERFSLILESASTNQTSMYLCASHTSLDEKLFFGSGTQLSVL.

This clone was recorded a few times. The chain couples TRBV4-1 to TRBJ1-1; maybe TRBD1 (6 bases). CDR1 and CDR2 from the germline V gene are MGHRA and YSYEKL. V was shortened by 4 bases and J by 8 bases, with 17 bases between the two germline ends. The CDR3 extends over 14 amino acids. CDR3 in amino acids: CASSRKQGGEEAFF. The DNA of the CDR3 is TGCGCCAGCAGCCGCAAACAGGGAGGGGAGGAAGCTTTCTTT.

The V gene is TRBV5-1, the J gene TRBJ1-2; D unresolved. Germline CDR1 is SGHRS and CDR2 is YFSETQ. The CDR3 has 15 amino acids. V lost 0 bases, J lost 8 bases, and 17 bases lay in between. The CDR3 region has the DNA TGCGCCAGCAGCTTGGGCCCCAGGAATCCTTGGGGCTACACCTTC. Its protein product is CASSLGPRNPWGYTF.

The chain carries TRBV15 and TRBJ1-6, with 8 bases aligning to TRBD1. The germline V gene has CDR1 LNHNV and CDR2 YYDKDF (reference sequence). Losses at the gene ends were 4 bases for V and 9 bases for J; bases not matched to a gene: 8. CDR3 length: 15 amino acids. CDR3 nucleotide sequence: TGTGCCACCAGCAAAGGACAGGGAGGAATTTCACCCCTCCACTTT. This translates into CATSKGQGGISPLHF.

The J gene is TRBJ2-2, the V gene TRBV4-2; 11 bases agree with TRBD2. The V gene's germline CDR1 is LGHNA and CDR2 YNFKEQ. V trimming: 4 bases; J trimming: 5 bases; junction bases outside the gene matches: 15. The CDR3 covers 19 residues. Here the CDR3 reads CASSLMGHLAGGRTGELFF. CDR3 DNA: TGTGCCAGCAGCCTGATGGGGCACCTAGCGGGGGGCCGGACCGGGGAGCTGTTTTTT.

This rearrangement joins TRBV7-2 to TRBJ2-5, with 9 bases fitting TRBD2. In germline, CDR1 is SGHTA, CDR2 FQGNSA. The junction had 12 bases not matched to a gene; V was cut back by 5 bases and J by 2 bases. This CDR3 is 17 amino acids long. The CDR3 nucleotides read TGTGCCAGCAGCCCTAATAGGTTCGCGGGGGGGCAAGAGACCCAGTACTTC. Amino acids: CASSPNRFAGGQETQYF. Combining the CDR3 with reference TRBV7-2 and TRBJ2-5 gives the whole variable domain GAGVSQSPSNKVTEKGKDVELRCDPISGHTALYWYRQSLGQGLEFLIYFQGNSAPDKSGLPSDRFSAERTGGSVSTLTIQRTQQEDSAVYLCASSPNRFAGGQETQYFGPGTRLLVL.

This clone was seen once. J is TRBJ1-6 and V is TRBV4-1; no clear D. Germline V lookup: CDR1 MGHRA, CDR2 YSYEKL. The V end was cut by 0 bases, the J end by 0 bases, with 9 bases between. The CDR3 consists of 17 residues. This CDR3 reads CASSQDELRSYNSPLHF. For the CDR3, the DNA is TGCGCCAGCAGCCAAGATGAGCTTCGCTCCTATAATTCACCCCTCCACTTT.

This chain uses TRBV14 with TRBJ1-6; weak D call: TRBD1 (6 bases). This CDR3 is built from 14 residues. Trimming cost V 5 bases and J 9 bases, with 14 bases left between them. CDR1 and CDR2 (germline): SGHDN, FVKESK. The CDR3 spells CASSAYRDSSPLHF. The CDR3 DNA reads TGTGCCAGCAGCGCCTACAGGGATAGTTCACCCCTCCACTTT.

V usage is TRBV9 and J usage is TRBJ2-1, with D possibly being TRBD2 (7 bases). V was shortened by 0 bases and J by 5 bases, with 12 bases between the two germline ends. Germline lookup yields CDR1 SGDLS and CDR2 YYNGEE. This CDR3 contains 15 residues. CDR3 in DNA: TGTGCCAGCAGCGTAGGGGGGGGCCGGGACAATGAGCAGTTCTTC. Encoded protein: CASSVGGGRDNEQFF.

The gene calls are TRBV5-5 and TRBJ1-6, with 10 bases fitting TRBD1. The CDR3 contains 14 residues. V gave up 4 bases and J gave up 10 bases; unmatched junction bases: 5. From germline, CDR1 is SGHKS and CDR2 YYEKEE (reference sequence). CDR3 sequence: CASSRQGAQSPLHF. CDR3 nucleotides: TGTGCCAGCAGCCGACAGGGGGCTCAATCACCCCTCCACTTT. Using reference TRBV5-5 and TRBJ1-6 for the parts outside the CDR3, the full variable domain is DAGVTQSPTHLIKTRGQQVTLRCSPISGHKSVSWYQQVLGQGPQFIFQYYEKEERGRGNFPDRFSARQFPNYSSELNVNALLLGDSALYLCASSRQGAQSPLHFGNGTRLTVT.

The gene calls are TRBV27 and TRBJ2-1; 9 bases are shared with TRBD1. Germline V gene data show CDR1 as MNHEY and CDR2 as SMNVEV (reference sequence). CDR3 length equals 15 residues. After removal of 0 bases from V and 6 bases from J, the junction contained 3 bases not matched to a gene. The CDR3 loop reads CASSLSAQGANEQFF. The CDR3, as DNA: TGTGCCAGCAGTTTATCAGCACAGGGGGCCAATGAGCAGTTCTTC.

The chain is built from TRBV11-2 and TRBJ2-7; TRBD2 matches at 12 bases. V gave up 1 base and J gave up 6 bases; unmatched junction bases: 4. This CDR3 contains 15 residues. Per germline, CDR1 SGHAT and CDR2 FQNNGV. The CDR3, as DNA: TGTGCCAGCAGCTTAGGACTAGCGGGGGTAGCCGAGCAGTACTTC. Encoded protein: CASSLGLAGVAEQYF.

The sample holds a few counts of this clone. V and J are TRBV15 and TRBJ1-4, with no clear D. The CDR3 sequence is 16 residues long. Between the trimmed V and J ends, which lost 3 bases and 6 bases, there was a span of 17 bases. Germline V gene sequence: CDR1 LNHNV, CDR2 YYDKDF (reference sequence). The CDR3 loop reads CATSSQVRETDEKLFF. The CDR3 coding sequence is TGTGCCACCAGCAGCCAAGTGCGGGAGACGGATGAAAAACTGTTTTTT.

The gene calls are TRBV6-6 and TRBJ1-2; D is undetermined. Germline CDR1 reads MNHNY; CDR2 reads SVGAGI (reference sequence). V lost 5 bases to trimming and J lost 0 bases, with 7 bases between them. The CDR3 contains 13 residues. CDR3 protein: CASSQLANYGYTF. Written as DNA, the CDR3 is TGTGCCAGCAGTCAACTAGCTAACTATGGCTACACCTTC.

V and J are TRBV4-1 and TRBJ1-2; 10 positions agree with TRBD1. The germline gives CDR1 MGHRA, CDR2 YSYEKL. The trim removed 1 base at V and 5 bases at J, leaving 22 bases unmatched. This CDR3 spans 21 amino acids. The chain's CDR3 is CASSQGEPNRDRGRLGYGYTF. The CDR3 DNA is TGCGCCAGCAGCCAAGGGGAGCCGAACCGGGACAGGGGAAGGTTGGGATATGGCTACACCTTC.

The chain has TRBV6-4 and TRBJ1-6, with 9 bases aligning to TRBD1. CDR3 size: 14 residues. CDR1 and CDR2 from the germline V gene are MRHNA and SNTAGT. Trimming took 2 bases from V and 9 from J; bases not matched to a gene: 2. The CDR3 is CASSDADRGSPLHF. The CDR3 bases are TGTGCCAGCAGTGACGCGGACAGGGGTTCACCCCTCCACTTT.

J is TRBJ1-4 and V is TRBV14; D possibly corresponds to TRBD1 (5 bases). The CDR3 runs 15 residues. Germline V gives CDR1 SGHDN, CDR2 FVKESK. Trimming pared 0 bases from V and 8 bases from J, leaving 13 bases between. As DNA, the CDR3 is TGTGCCAGCAGCCAAGAAGGCTCCGGGGGGGAAAAACTGTTTTTT. It is translated as CASSQEGSGGEKLFF.

The rearrangement joins TRBV5-1 to TRBJ2-7; TRBD2 matches at 7 bases. Germline V gene sequence: CDR1 SGHRS, CDR2 YFSETQ. V lost 5 bases and J lost 6; bases outside the gene matches: 11. There are 14 residues in the CDR3. In nucleotides, the CDR3 is TGCGCCAGCAGTCCGGGGAGGGCTAGCCGCGAGCAGTACTTC. Its translation: CASSPGRASREQYF.